The 12 T cell receptor beta chains below were found in one sample sequenced in a study of regulatory T cells in long-lasting Graves disease. Time point here: newly diagnosed GD, antithyroid drugs for less than 3 months. PBMC RNA served as the TCR library source. Assembly of TCR beta libraries relied on iRepertoire HTBI primers together with Arm-PCR of CDR3 regions. TCRdb fed the multiplex PCR reads into MiXCR, producing one record per CDR3 protein. Counted here are some 560,000 distinct CDR3 sequences, 15% to 20% occurring once; the ten biggest clones make up more than 20%. The same specimen was also included in a second study, on T cells in Graves' hyperthyroidism and ophthalmopathy.

The sequences come from peripheral blood mononuclear cells (PBMCs), collected at new diagnosis, from a patient treated with antithyroid drugs. Receptors were obtained from a middle-aged woman with Graves disease.

The chain couples TRBV11-1 to TRBJ2-7, with 8 nucleotides matching TRBD1. This CDR3 is built from 14 residues. After removal of 5 bases from V and 5 bases from J, the junction contained 8 bases not matched to a gene. Germline V lookup: CDR1 SGHAT, CDR2 FQDESV (reference sequence). The CDR3 sequence: CASSPGQEVDEQYF. In DNA, the CDR3 is TGTGCCAGCAGCCCGGGACAGGAGGTGGACGAGCAGTACTTC.

This clonotype has a handful of counts. This rearrangement joins TRBV3-1 to TRBJ1-3; D may be TRBD1 (6 bases). There are 17 residues in the CDR3. Germline V gene data show CDR1 as LGHDT and CDR2 as YNNKEL (reference sequence). Trimming pared 0 bases from V and 5 bases from J, leaving 17 bases between. As DNA, the CDR3 is TGTGCCAGCAGCCAAGAGGATACCATGGGGGGCCGAAACACCATATATTTT. This gives the protein CASSQEDTMGGRNTIYF.

J is TRBJ1-2 and V is TRBV9; the D gene is possibly TRBD1 (6 bases). With 3 bases removed from V and 4 bases from J, the gap between germline ends came to 16 bases. Germline CDR1 SGDLS, CDR2 YYNGEE. CDR3 length equals 15 residues. CDR3 bases: TGTGCCAGCAGCGACCGGGACAATTGGGGCTATGGCTACACCTTC. Its translation: CASSDRDNWGYGYTF.

This chain joins TRBV9 and TRBJ1-6; D not resolved. Germline CDR1 SGDLS, CDR2 YYNGEE. V was shortened by 5 bases and J by 7 bases, with 13 bases between the two germline ends. The CDR3 contains 14 residues. The CDR3 DNA sequence: TGTGCCAGCAGTTCGACCCTGGCAAATTCACCCCTCCACTTT. This gives the protein CASSSTLANSPLHF.

In its sample, this clonotype was seen many times. The chain couples TRBV5-1 to TRBJ1-1; 7 nucleotides line up with TRBD1. The CDR3 totals 14 residues. The V and J ends lost 6 bases and 1 base, in that order; junction bases with no gene match: 6. Germline-derived CDR1 and CDR2 are SGHRS and YFSETQ. CDR3 sequence (DNA): TGCGCCAGCAACAGCAGACAGGGGAACACTGAAGCTTTCTTT. Its translation is CASNSRQGNTEAFF.

As to this clonotype: Being one base from a much bigger clone, this may be a read error. V gene TRBV30 combines with J gene TRBJ1-2; D is possibly TRBD1 (6 bases). CDR3 length: 11 amino acids. Germline values: CDR1 GTSNPN, CDR2 SVGIG (reference sequence). The CDR3, as DNA: TGTGCCTGGAGTGCCCACAGGGAGACCTCCTTC. This gives the protein CAWSAHRETSF.

This clonotype appeared a few times. The chain carries TRBV10-3 and TRBJ2-5; no clear D. The germline gives CDR1 ENHRY, CDR2 SYGVKD. Between the trimmed V and J ends, which lost 3 bases and 3 bases, there was a span of 8 bases. This CDR3 is 13 amino acids long. CDR3 amino acids: CAISDDLEETQYF. CDR3 nucleotides: TGTGCCATCAGTGACGACCTAGAAGAGACCCAGTACTTC.

The V and J genes are TRBV2 and TRBJ1-5; D remains unclear. The CDR3 has 11 amino acids. Germline V CDR1 and CDR2: SNHLY, FYNNEI. Trimming took 6 bases from V and 5 from J, leaving 5 bases between them. CDR3 protein: CASRFDQPQHF. In nucleotides, the CDR3 is TGTGCCAGCAGATTCGATCAGCCCCAGCATTTT.

This clonotype has a count of ten or more. The rearrangement joins TRBV29-1 to TRBJ2-7; D not certain. The V gene's germline CDR1 is SQVTM and CDR2 ANQGSEA. This CDR3 has 14 residues. V gave up 5 bases and J gave up 1 base, with 15 bases separating them. The CDR3: CSVSLVDNSYEQYF. In DNA, the CDR3 is TGCAGCGTTTCTCTGGTCGACAATTCCTACGAGCAGTACTTC.

Points on this clonotype: Compared with germline, one end of the junction differs, possibly owing to a read error. This chain links TRBV5-1 with TRBJ1-4; D not certain. The CDR3 contains 14 residues. Germline CDR1 is SGHRS and CDR2 is YFSETQ. The CDR3 loop is CASSLSATNEKLLF. The CDR3 DNA reads as TGCGCCAGCAGCTTGTCAGCAACTAATGAAAAACTGCTTTTT.

This clonotype was counted at least ten times. The gene calls are TRBV25-1 and TRBJ1-1; D is uncertain. This CDR3 comprises 14 residues. Deletions cut 0 bases from V and 1 base from J, with 6 bases between. The germline V gene encodes CDR1 MGHDK and CDR2 SYGVNS. CDR3: CASSEYRENTEAFF. The CDR3, as DNA: TGTGCCAGCAGTGAATACAGAGAGAACACTGAAGCTTTCTTT.

Worth noting for this clonotype: A far larger clone is off by one base, so a read error is likely. The chain joins TRBV27 to TRBJ2-3; D uncertain. Germline loops: CDR1 MNHEY, CDR2 SMNVEV (reference sequence). V lost 5 bases to trimming and J lost 2 bases, with 8 bases between them. CDR3 length equals 13 residues. The CDR3 reads CASSPRPTDTQYF. CDR3 coding DNA: TGTGCCAGCAGTCCCCGGCCCACAGATACGCAGTATTTT.